What follows is one T cell receptor beta chain and its context. Its target is unknown. The data stem from a study of cytomegalovirus exposure and HLA in healthy donors. Study in general: Earlier, 95 million to 130 million unique TCR beta sequences were recovered from roughly 170 million T cells by an analysis. Findings and limits, study-wide: When a later analysis was performed, an Asian-associated ancestry cluster reportedly had fewer N-insertions than the roughly 700-donor mean.

60 Vbeta and 13 Jbeta primers were used in PCR. Here immunoSEQ multiplex PCR was the method, and the copy in TCRdb shows in-frame clones only, minus some. There are about 120,000 clones in the sample; approximately 80% occur only once, and approximately 8.4% lies in the top ten. V gave up 1 base and J gave up 2 bases, with 16 bases separating them. Germline-derived CDR1 and CDR2 are SGHRS and YFSETQ. CDR3 length: 17 amino acids. The chain joins TRBV5-1 to TRBJ2-1; tentatively, D is TRBD2 (7 bases). The sample was PBMCs. The origin of this receptor is a man aged 30 to 39 in good health and CMV-seropositive. The CDR3 loop reads CASSLSGGGAAYNEQFF. The CDR3 region has the DNA TGCGCCAGCAGCTTGTCTGGTGGGGGGGCCGCCTACAATGAGCAGTTCTTC. The entire variable domain, with the rest obtained from reference TRBV5-1 and TRBJ2-1, is as follows: KAGVTQTPRYLIKTRGQQVTLSCSPISGHRSVSWYQQTPGQGLQFLFEYFSETQRNKGNFPGRFSGRQFSNSRSEMNVSTLELGDSALYLCASSLSGGGAAYNEQFFGPGTRLTVL.